This T cell receptor (beta chain) originates from a study of blood T cell repertoires in COVID-19. This clone was seen once. Some clones are missing from TCRdb's copy, which holds only in-frame ones; the method was immunoSEQ multiplex PCR. The repertoire has 100,000 or so clones, approximately 92% of them found once; the top ten carry 4.5% to 6%. The source material was peripheral blood. The clonotype comes from a man aged 50 or older with active COVID-19.

In DNA, the CDR3 is TGTGCCAGCAGTCCGGGACTAGCATCAGATACGCAGTATTTT. It encodes CASSPGLASDTQYF. The gene calls are TRBV28 and TRBJ2-3; 9 bases map to TRBD2. The germline V gene encodes CDR1 MDHEN and CDR2 SYDVKM. V lost 5 bases and J lost 4; bases outside the gene matches: 4. There are 14 residues in the CDR3.